This TCR beta chain was observed in a study of control samples from healthy donors and cancer patients. This clone was observed a single time. This CDR3 is 15 amino acids long. Sequencing used immunoSEQ multiplex PCR; TCRdb keeps in-frame clones, though not all of them. This table holds approximately 170,000 clones, approximately 90% found once. V and J are TRBV21-1 and TRBJ1-5; the DNA was not compared with TRBD1, the D call given in the table. TRBV21-1 is shown as a pseudogene. This receptor was identified in a man younger than 40 in good health. The source material was blood. The CDR3 spells CASSNPGRVSQPQHF. CDR3 sequence (DNA): TGTGCCAGCAGCAATCCAGGCAGGGTAAGTCAGCCCCAGCATTTT.